The 17 T cell receptor beta chains in this list originate from one sample, sequenced in a study of blood T cell repertoires in COVID-19. Libraries were prepared by immunoSEQ multiplex PCR; TCRdb keeps only in-frame clonotypes and omits some of them. This sample yields around 68,000 clones, of which 80% to 90% are seen a single time; roughly 2.4% belongs to the top ten. Sequenced: peripheral blood. The receptor set was obtained from a human donor in a cohort sampled during active COVID-19.

This clone was found once. The chain has TRBV30 and TRBJ1-1; 7 nucleotides match TRBD1. CDR3 length: 14 amino acids. With V trimmed by 0 bases and J by 5 bases, 6 bases remained unmatched. CDR1 and CDR2 (germline): GTSNPN, SVGIG (reference sequence). CDR3 in DNA: TGTGCCTGGAGTGTAGGAGGGGGCGGTACTGAAGCTTTCTTT. Protein: CAWSVGGGGTEAFF.

The chain combines TRBV11-3 with TRBJ2-4, with 7 bases lining up with TRBD2. V gave up 4 bases and J gave up 5 bases; unmatched junction bases: 5. The germline V gene has CDR1 SGHNT and CDR2 YENEEA. The CDR3 extends over 14 amino acids. The CDR3 sequence is CASSSRTSQNIQYF. The CDR3 coding sequence is TGTGCCAGCAGCTCAAGGACTAGTCAAAACATTCAGTACTTC.

The chain links TRBV2 to TRBJ1-4; 9 nucleotides align to TRBD1. Trimming at V came to 10 bases and at J to 8 bases, leaving 14 bases not matched to a gene. Germline-derived CDR1 and CDR2 are SNHLY and FYNNEI. The CDR3 is 15 residues long. CDR3 in amino acids: CATAGPGQGDEKLFF. In nucleotides, the CDR3 is TGTGCCACCGCCGGACCGGGACAGGGAGACGAAAAACTGTTTTTT.

The V gene is TRBV7-2, the J gene TRBJ1-1, with D uncertain. The germline V and J ends were trimmed by 1 base and 0 bases, with 3 bases remaining between them. CDR1 and CDR2 (germline): SGHTA, FQGNSA. The CDR3 length is 13 residues. The CDR3 bases are TGTGCCAGCAGCTTAGACATGAACACTGAAGCTTTCTTT. It specifies CASSLDMNTEAFF.

The J gene is TRBJ2-3, the V gene TRBV5-1, with 8 bases that match TRBD2. The J segment lost 4 bases and the V segment lost 0 bases, leaving 7 bases of the junction unmatched. In germline, CDR1 is SGHRS, CDR2 YFSETQ. The CDR3 runs 16 residues. CDR3 nucleotide sequence: TGCGCCAGCAGCTTGGCAAGCGGGAGCATGCCAGATACGCAGTATTTT. It translates to CASSLASGSMPDTQYF.

This chain connects TRBV10-2 to TRBJ2-2; TRBD1 matches at 8 bases. Germline V gene data show CDR1 as WSHSY and CDR2 as SAAADI. CDR3 length: 19 residues. Trimming at V came to 3 bases and at J to 6 bases, leaving 18 bases not matched to a gene. DNA of the CDR3: TGCGCCAGCAGTGACCAACCGGGACAGGAGTGGTTCCGGGCCGGGGAGCTGTTTTTT. It encodes CASSDQPGQEWFRAGELFF.

This chain connects TRBV27 to TRBJ2-1; D unclear. The CDR3 loop spans 12 amino acids. Per the germline V gene, CDR1 is MNHEY and CDR2 is SMNVEV (reference sequence). V lost 5 bases, J lost 7 bases, and 9 bases lay in between. CDR3 residues: CASSPGSNEQFF. The CDR3 bases are TGTGCCAGCAGTCCCGGGTCTAATGAGCAGTTCTTC.

The J gene is TRBJ1-1, the V gene TRBV5-6; 8 bases line up with TRBD1. This CDR3 has 11 amino acids. From germline, CDR1 is SGHDT and CDR2 YYEEEE. The V gene end was trimmed by 3 bases and the J gene end by 11 bases; junction bases not matched to a gene: 3. The CDR3 coding sequence is TGTGCCAGCAGCTCGGACAGGGTTGCTTTCTTT. Protein product: CASSSDRVAFF.

The chain carries TRBV21-1 and TRBJ1-6; TRBD1 is the table's D call, not checked against the DNA. TRBV21-1 is assigned pseudogene status. The CDR3 is 15 amino acids. CDR3 protein: CASSRSQGEHSPLHF. The CDR3, as DNA: TGTGCCAGCAGCAGATCACAGGGAGAGCATTCACCCCTCCACTTT.

This clone was observed a few times. The V gene is TRBV7-2, the J gene TRBJ1-3; D is undetermined. Germline V gives CDR1 SGHTA, CDR2 FQGNSA. The V and J ends lost 4 bases and 4 bases respectively, with 8 bases between them. This CDR3 region has 13 residues. The CDR3 bases are TGTGCCAGCAGCTCTGCGTACGGAAACACCATATATTTT. Protein: CASSSAYGNTIYF.

The chain is built from TRBV5-1 and TRBJ2-1, with a weak D call TRBD1 (7 bases). Germline V lookup: CDR1 SGHRS, CDR2 YFSETQ. The CDR3 loop spans 13 amino acids. Trimming removed 2 bases from V and 5 bases from J, with 8 bases in between. The CDR3 sequence is CASSFRGDNEQFF. The CDR3 DNA sequence: TGCGCCAGCAGCTTCAGGGGGGACAATGAGCAGTTCTTC.

This chain joins TRBV30 and TRBJ2-3; D might be TRBD1 (6 bases). Trimming took off 5 bases at V and 2 bases at J, with 11 bases between the two ends. The germline V gene encodes CDR1 GTSNPN and CDR2 SVGIG (reference sequence). The CDR3 has 13 amino acids. The CDR3 DNA sequence: TGTGCCTGGGGGGACATCCTCACAGATACGCAGTATTTT. Its protein is CAWGDILTDTQYF.

The chain uses TRBV30 and TRBJ1-2, with D unresolved. Germline V CDR1 and CDR2: GTSNPN, SVGIG (reference sequence). The ends were cut back, 4 bases at V and 5 bases at J, with 11 bases in the middle. The CDR3 totals 12 residues. The CDR3 spells CAWTPNQYGYTF. The CDR3 coding sequence is TGTGCCTGGACCCCGAACCAGTATGGCTACACCTTC.

CDR3 sequence reads: CASSQDGQGSQPQHF. DNA for the CDR3: TGCGCCAGCAGCCAAGATGGCCAGGGCTCCCAGCCCCAGCATTTT. The rearrangement uses TRBV4-1 and TRBJ1-5; weak D call: TRBD1 (5 bases). CDR1 and CDR2 from the germline V gene are MGHRA and YSYEKL. V shed 0 bases and J shed 7 bases, with 13 bases lying between them. CDR3 size: 15 residues.

This chain joins TRBV18 and TRBJ2-2, with a tentative D call TRBD1 (6 bases). Trimming cost V 6 bases and J 1 base, with 9 bases left between them. Germline CDR1 KGHSH, CDR2 LQKENI. CDR3 size: 14 residues. In DNA form, the CDR3 reads TGTGCCAGCTCCCGGGACAAGAACACCGGGGAGCTGTTTTTT. Its translation: CASSRDKNTGELFF.

This chain connects TRBV7-9 to TRBJ1-1; 7 bases fit TRBD1. Looked up from germline, CDR1 is SEHNR and CDR2 is FQNEAQ (reference sequence). The CDR3 has 13 amino acids. V shed 4 bases, J shed 4 bases, and the junction held 3 bases outside the gene matches. CDR3 sequence reads: CASSSPGGTEAFF. The CDR3 bases are TGTGCCAGCAGCTCACCAGGGGGCACTGAAGCTTTCTTT.

The chain employs TRBV28 and TRBJ2-7, with D possibly TRBD2 on 6 matching bases. Germline V gives CDR1 MDHEN, CDR2 SYDVKM. The CDR3 contains 13 residues. Trimming removed 7 bases from V and 5 bases from J, with 15 bases in between. CDR3 amino acids: CASTPGVRDEQYF. CDR3 DNA sequence: TGTGCCAGCACCCCGGGAGTGAGGGACGAGCAGTACTTC.